These 25 T cell receptor beta chains were all obtained from the same sample, sequenced in a study of T cells in Graves' hyperthyroidism and ophthalmopathy. TCR beta CDR3 regions were amplified from RNA. With the HTBI primer set, the TCR CDR3 went through a first round of RT-PCR. TCRdb recomputed calls from the multiplex PCR reads with MiXCR, one row per CDR3 protein. The sample holds about 640,000 distinct CDR3 sequences, less than 25% seen once. Sequencing was done on a sample of blood. Source of these receptors: a man younger than 40 with Graves' ophthalmopathy.

The chain joins TRBV11-1 to TRBJ2-1; 11 bases map to TRBD2. V dropped 5 bases and J dropped 6; count of bases not matched to a gene: 9. This CDR3 spans 16 amino acids. Germline values: CDR1 SGHAT, CDR2 FQDESV (reference sequence). CDR3 sequence reads: CASSQDFSGRANEQFF. For the CDR3, the DNA is TGTGCCAGCAGCCAAGATTTTAGCGGGAGGGCCAATGAGCAGTTCTTC.

This chain connects TRBV10-3 to TRBJ2-7, with TRBD2 identical over 11 bases. This CDR3 has 16 amino acids. Per germline, CDR1 ENHRY and CDR2 SYGVKD. V dropped 3 bases and J dropped 3; count of bases not matched to a gene: 7. In DNA form, the CDR3 reads TGTGCCATCAGTGACTTTGAGGGGACTAGCGGCTACGAGCAGTACTTC. Its protein is CAISDFEGTSGYEQYF.

This clonotype was detected a few times. The V call is TRBV5-6, the J call TRBJ1-2; maybe TRBD1 (5 bases). Trimming pared 0 bases from V and 4 bases from J, leaving 10 bases between. Germline V gives CDR1 SGHDT, CDR2 YYEEEE. The CDR3 consists of 14 residues. The CDR3 coding sequence is TGTGCCAGCAGCTTGGGTGGGGCAACCTATGGCTACACCTTC. Translated, it gives CASSLGGATYGYTF.

Ten or more counts support this clonotype. This CDR3 reads CASRSLAGGRRNEQFF. The CDR3, as DNA: TGTGCCAGCAGATCTCTCGCGGGAGGGCGTCGTAATGAGCAGTTCTTC. The gene calls are TRBV11-2 and TRBJ2-1, with 9 bases matching TRBD2. Germline CDR1 is SGHAT and CDR2 is FQNNGV. V shed 6 bases and J 7 bases; nucleotides not matched to a gene: 13. This CDR3 is built from 16 residues.

This clonotype has a handful of counts. The chain is built from TRBV6-1 and TRBJ2-5; no firm D call. V gave up 6 bases and J gave up 0 bases, with 11 bases separating them. CDR3 length: 14 amino acids. Per the germline V gene, CDR1 is MNHNS and CDR2 is SASEGT. Written as DNA, the CDR3 is TGTGCCAGCAGAGAGACACCTTACCAAGAGACCCAGTACTTC. It codes for CASRETPYQETQYF.

This clonotype was counted between two and nine times. This chain connects TRBV5-1 to TRBJ2-3; 10 bases are a match to TRBD2. Germline CDR1 and CDR2: SGHRS and YFSETQ. Trimming cost V 5 bases and J 4 bases; bases outside gene matches: 7. This CDR3 is 15 amino acids long. This chain's CDR3 is CASSPLAGVPDTQYF. DNA of the CDR3: TGCGCCAGCAGTCCTCTAGCGGGAGTGCCAGATACGCAGTATTTT.

This clonotype was seen more than once but under ten times. The J gene is TRBJ1-2, the V gene TRBV7-8, with D perhaps TRBD1 (6 bases). V was trimmed by 1 base and J by 0 bases, leaving 18 bases between them. CDR1 is SGHVS and CDR2 is FQNEAQ in the germline V gene. This CDR3 has 18 amino acids. DNA for the CDR3: TGTGCCAGCAGCTTAGAGGGGGGTGGCCGGGGGCCTAACTATGGCTACACCTTC. Encoded protein: CASSLEGGGRGPNYGYTF. Full variable domain (rest looked up from reference TRBV7-8 and TRBJ1-2): GAGVSQSPRYKVAKRGQDVALRCDPISGHVSLFWYQQALGQGPEFLTYFQNEAQLDKSGLPSDRFFAERPEGSVSTLKIQRTQQEDSAVYLCASSLEGGGRGPNYGYTFGSGTRLTVV.

This clonotype was counted a few times. The chain has TRBV6-1 and TRBJ2-5, with 7 bases identical to TRBD1. V gave up 3 bases and J gave up 5 bases; unmatched junction bases: 6. This CDR3 contains 14 residues. CDR1 is MNHNS and CDR2 is SASEGT in the germline V gene. The CDR3 loop is CASSETGIIETQYF. DNA for the CDR3: TGTGCCAGCAGTGAGACAGGGATTATCGAGACCCAGTACTTC.

This clonotype was observed at least ten times. The germline gene is not matched at one end of the junction; a read error may be the cause. CDR3 bases: TGTGCCAGCAGCCAAACAGCGGGAGCTAAATACCCAGAGACGCAGTATTTT. Its translation: CASSQTAGAKYPETQYF. This sequence joins TRBV3-1 and TRBJ2-3, with TRBD2 matching over 8 bases. The CDR3 extends over 17 amino acids. Germline V CDR1 and CDR2: LGHDT, YNNKEL (reference sequence).

This clonotype was recorded once. The V gene is TRBV18, the J gene TRBJ2-4, with 7 positions matching TRBD1. The CDR3 consists of 13 residues. Germline V lookup: CDR1 KGHSH, CDR2 LQKENI. Trimming took 10 bases from V and 3 from J; bases not matched to a gene: 6. CDR3: CATRGQDKNIQYF. Written as DNA, the CDR3 is TGTGCCACCCGAGGACAGGACAAAAACATTCAGTACTTC.

This clonotype occurred a few times. V and J are TRBV2 and TRBJ2-1; D is possibly TRBD2 (6 bases). The CDR3 runs 13 residues. V lost 7 bases to trimming and J lost 6 bases, with 13 bases between them. Germline-derived CDR1 and CDR2 are SNHLY and FYNNEI. The CDR3 DNA follows: TGTGCCAGCACTGGGACTGGATCCAATGAGCAGTTCTTC. The encoded protein is CASTGTGSNEQFF. Full variable domain (outside the CDR3, taken from reference TRBV2 and TRBJ2-1): EPEVTQTPSHQVTQMGQEVILRCVPISNHLYFYWYRQILGQKVEFLVSFYNNEISEKSEIFDDQFSVERPDGSNFTLKIRSTKLEDSAMYFCASTGTGSNEQFFGPGTRLTVL.

The V gene is TRBV7-6, the J gene TRBJ2-3, with D unresolved. CDR3 size: 14 residues. Germline V gene data show CDR1 as SGHVS and CDR2 as FNYEAQ. V was shortened by 6 bases and J by 0 bases, with 10 bases between the two germline ends. CDR3 in DNA: TGTGCCAGCAGTAATAAACGGAGCACAGATACGCAGTATTTT. Its protein product is CASSNKRSTDTQYF.

This chain links TRBV6-5 with TRBJ2-1; TRBD1 agrees at 9 bases. Germline V gives CDR1 MNHEY, CDR2 SVGAGI. Trimming took 0 bases from V and 4 from J; bases not matched to a gene: 4. The CDR3 runs 16 residues. The CDR3 DNA sequence: TGTGCCAGCAGTTACTCGGGACAGGGTCCATACAATGAGCAGTTCTTC. Its translation is CASSYSGQGPYNEQFF.

The table lists this clonotype with many counts. The chain has TRBV5-5 and TRBJ1-1, with TRBD1 identical over 8 bases. The CDR3 runs 15 residues. CDR1 SGHKS and CDR2 YYEKEE come from the germline V gene (reference sequence). V shed 3 bases and J 7 bases; nucleotides not matched to a gene: 11. In DNA form, the CDR3 reads TGTGCCAGCAGCTCGGGACAGGCCTCGGGAAGTGAAGCTTTCTTT. It specifies CASSSGQASGSEAFF.

The chain joins TRBV13 to TRBJ2-1; 12 positions match TRBD2. This CDR3 region has 19 residues. Germline V lookup: CDR1 PRHDT, CDR2 FYEKMQ (reference sequence). With V trimmed by 5 bases and J by 4 bases, 15 bases remained unmatched. Here the CDR3 reads CASSPPPPSGTSGYNEQFF. The CDR3 DNA reads TGTGCCAGCAGCCCCCCCCCCCCTTCCGGGACTAGCGGGTACAATGAGCAGTTCTTC.

This chain links TRBV3-1 with TRBJ2-2; D uncertain. The CDR3 covers 13 residues. From germline, CDR1 is LGHDT and CDR2 YNNKEL (reference sequence). V was trimmed by 4 bases and J by 1 base, leaving 4 bases between them. Here the CDR3 reads CASSRLNTGELFF. The DNA for the CDR3 is TGTGCCAGCAGCCGACTGAACACCGGGGAGCTGTTTTTT.

This clonotype was picked up a small number of times. The V gene is TRBV6-2 or TRBV6-3, the J gene TRBJ1-5; D remains unclear. CDR3 length: 14 amino acids. Germline CDR1 MNHEY, CDR2 SVGEGT. V shed 5 bases and J shed 0 bases, with 8 bases lying between them. In DNA form, the CDR3 reads TGTGCCAGCAGTCTTCAGGTTAGCAATCAGCCCCAGCATTTT. Its protein product is CASSLQVSNQPQHF.

This clonotype appeared a few times. The rearrangement uses TRBV2 and TRBJ1-2, with unresolved D. CDR1 and CDR2 (germline): SNHLY, FYNNEI. V dropped 10 bases and J dropped 8 bases, with 5 bases sitting between them. This CDR3 is 8 amino acids long. CDR3 sequence reads: CATRGYTF. The CDR3 DNA sequence: TGTGCCACCAGGGGCTACACCTTC.

This clonotype turned up a few times. The V and J genes are TRBV12-3 or TRBV12-4 and TRBJ2-1, with 7 bases aligning to TRBD1. The CDR3 is 15 amino acids. V shed 5 bases and J 2 bases; nucleotides not matched to a gene: 6. The CDR3 spells CASSPWDRTYNEQFF. The CDR3 coding sequence is TGTGCCAGCAGTCCCTGGGACAGAACCTACAATGAGCAGTTCTTC.

The chain employs TRBV6-1 and TRBJ1-3, with no clear D. V was trimmed by 2 bases and J by 2 bases, leaving 10 bases between them. CDR1 is MNHNS and CDR2 is SASEGT in the germline V gene. The CDR3 is 15 amino acids. CDR3 protein: CASSEIQSTGNTIYF. The CDR3 DNA reads as TGTGCCAGCAGTGAAATACAGAGCACTGGAAACACCATATATTTT.

This clonotype was counted a few times. J is TRBJ2-7 and V is TRBV30, with TRBD1 matching over 12 bases. The V gene's germline CDR1 is GTSNPN and CDR2 SVGIG (reference sequence). The J segment lost 7 bases and the V segment lost 0 bases, leaving 7 bases of the junction unmatched. CDR3 length: 15 residues. CDR3 in DNA: TGTGCCTGGAGTGTACAAGGGACAGGGGGCGGAGAGCAGTACTTC. Residues: CAWSVQGTGGGEQYF.

This rearrangement joins TRBV7-9 to TRBJ1-1; the D gene is possibly TRBD1 (5 bases). CDR1 SEHNR and CDR2 FQNEAQ come from the germline V gene (reference sequence). The germline V and J ends were trimmed by 5 bases and 7 bases, with 20 bases remaining between them. This CDR3 is built from 15 residues. The CDR3 sequence is CASSLTPRRGGEAFF. In DNA form, the CDR3 reads TGTGCCAGCAGCCTGACCCCTCGGAGGGGTGGTGAAGCTTTCTTT. Looking up the rest from reference TRBV7-9 and TRBJ1-1 gives the full variable domain: DTGVSQNPRHKITKRGQNVTFRCDPISEHNRLYWYRQTLGQGPEFLTYFQNEAQLEKSRLLSDRFSAERPKGSFSTLEIQRTEQGDSAMYLCASSLTPRRGGEAFFGQGTRLTVV.

This clonotype has more than one count but fewer than ten. The V and J genes are TRBV24-1 and TRBJ2-3; 16 nucleotides match TRBD2. This CDR3 spans 19 amino acids. V lost 7 bases, J lost 4 bases, and 13 bases stayed unmatched. CDR1 is KGHDR and CDR2 is SFDVKD in the germline V gene. The DNA of the CDR3 is TGTGCCACCAGCTTCCCGGGACTAGCGGGAGGGTACCCCGCAGATACGCAGTATTTT. Its protein product is CATSFPGLAGGYPADTQYF.

This chain links TRBV20-1 with TRBJ2-5; 9 positions agree with TRBD1. This CDR3 comprises 18 residues. V shed 5 bases and J 7 bases; nucleotides not matched to a gene: 23. Germline assignment: CDR1 DFQATT and CDR2 SNEGSKA (reference sequence). The CDR3 region is CSAVNGTGLLVLVGTQYF. The CDR3 DNA sequence: TGCAGTGCTGTTAACGGGACAGGGTTGTTAGTACTAGTCGGGACCCAGTACTTC.

This chain uses TRBV20-1 with TRBJ2-1; maybe TRBD2 (9 bases). The CDR3 runs to 16 residues. The V and J ends lost 0 bases and 3 bases respectively, with 15 bases between them. CDR1 DFQATT and CDR2 SNEGSKA come from the germline V gene (reference sequence). For the CDR3, the DNA is TGCAGTGCTAGAGATGCTAGCGGGACAGGCTACAATGAGCAGTTCTTC. As protein: CSARDASGTGYNEQFF.